These T cell receptor beta chains were read from a single sample in a study of T cell responses to AZD1222 COVID-19 vaccine. Profiled with immunoSEQ multiplex PCR; TCRdb holds only in-frame clones, not every one. The sample has roughly 160,000 clones; 90% are singletons. The specimen was peripheral blood, collected on day 0 of AZD1222 vaccination. These receptors were obtained from an adult in good health. Both conserved end residues are part of each CDR3. Fields, in order: V gene, J gene, CDR3 protein.

V gene: TRBV28; J gene: TRBJ1-5; CDR3 protein: CASSTQTPAQHF
V gene: TRBV7-2; J gene: TRBJ1-4; CDR3 protein: CASSPLGGAHEKLFF
V gene: TRBV6-5; J gene: TRBJ1-2; CDR3 protein: CASSLGTASLYGYTF
V gene: TRBV7-2; J gene: TRBJ1-2; CDR3 protein: CASSSWTSGHGYTF
V gene: TRBV11-3; J gene: TRBJ2-7; CDR3 protein: CASSLDSQGANEQYF
V gene: TRBV6-2/TRBV6-3; J gene: TRBJ1-5; CDR3 protein: CASSQQGPQPQHF
V gene: TRBV9; J gene: TRBJ1-2; CDR3 protein: CASSVEQGAGGYTF
V gene: TRBV7-6; J gene: TRBJ2-7; CDR3 protein: CASSYQGREQYF
V gene: TRBV18; J gene: TRBJ1-1; CDR3 protein: CASSPPSQGLNTEAFF
V gene: TRBV5-1; J gene: TRBJ1-4; CDR3 protein: CASRQDKNEKLFF
V gene: TRBV5-4; J gene: TRBJ1-2; CDR3 protein: CASSLERAGISGYTF
V gene: TRBV7-9; J gene: TRBJ2-7; CDR3 protein: CASSLVDRGSYEQYF
V gene: TRBV7-2; J gene: TRBJ1-4; CDR3 protein: CASSPRWTNEKLFF
V gene: TRBV5-1; J gene: TRBJ2-3; CDR3 protein: CASSLQGSTDTQYF
V gene: TRBV9; J gene: TRBJ2-5; CDR3 protein: CASSPRGGPQETQYF
V gene: TRBV4-1; J gene: TRBJ1-2; CDR3 protein: CASSQGTVNYGYTF
V gene: TRBV3-1/TRBV3-2; J gene: TRBJ2-1; CDR3 protein: CASSRGRTNEQFF
V gene: TRBV7-9; J gene: TRBJ1-5; CDR3 protein: CASSLGQSNQPQHF
V gene: TRBV18; J gene: TRBJ2-7; CDR3 protein: CASSLNLRTRQASYEQYF
V gene: TRBV5-1; J gene: TRBJ2-7; CDR3 protein: CASSLGGAWGAHYEQYF
V gene: TRBV9; J gene: TRBJ1-2; CDR3 protein: CASSPILNRDSYGYTF
V gene: TRBV28; J gene: TRBJ1-1; CDR3 protein: CASRATGGSNTEAFF
V gene: TRBV3-1/TRBV3-2; J gene: TRBJ2-7; CDR3 protein: CASSQQYEQYF
V gene: TRBV18; J gene: TRBJ2-6; CDR3 protein: CASSALSGANVLTF
V gene: TRBV29-1; J gene: TRBJ2-2; CDR3 protein: CSVAKRGANTGELFF
V gene: TRBV28; J gene: TRBJ1-2; CDR3 protein: CASRPGILYGYTF
V gene: TRBV2; J gene: TRBJ2-2; CDR3 protein: CASSVQGGSTGELFF
V gene: TRBV9; J gene: TRBJ1-4; CDR3 protein: CASSVAGATNEKLFF
V gene: TRBV19; J gene: TRBJ1-5; CDR3 protein: CASSIENLSGTNQPQHF
V gene: TRBV18; J gene: TRBJ2-7; CDR3 protein: CASSPVVTRLGEQYF
V gene: TRBV7-9; J gene: TRBJ1-6; CDR3 protein: CASSLEGRFFPLHF
V gene: TRBV15; J gene: TRBJ1-3; CDR3 protein: CATRTVIEGTGNTIYF
V gene: TRBV28; J gene: TRBJ1-2; CDR3 protein: CASSRLGGNGFSYGYTF
V gene: TRBV7-2; J gene: TRBJ1-6; CDR3 protein: CASSPPAVYNSPLHF
V gene: TRBV30; J gene: TRBJ1-3; CDR3 protein: CAWSVRGDTIYF
V gene: TRBV23-1; J gene: TRBJ1-4; CDR3 protein: CASSQSIVMRGQGGEKLFF
V gene: TRBV6-5; J gene: TRBJ2-1; CDR3 protein: CASSLFRGEQFF
V gene: TRBV6-5; J gene: TRBJ1-2; CDR3 protein: CASSSQGGVNYGYTF
V gene: TRBV11-1; J gene: TRBJ1-5; CDR3 protein: CASSASSNQPQHF
V gene: TRBV11-1; J gene: TRBJ2-2; CDR3 protein: CASSLAGTGNTGELFF
V gene: TRBV15; J gene: TRBJ2-2; CDR3 protein: CATSVRIESGELFF